This T cell receptor beta chain was sequenced in a study of OX40 agonist ivuxolimab in advanced cancers. The overall study: Checkpoint inhibitors had been given previously to around 38% of patients.

Data came from immunoSEQ multiplex PCR; TCRdb stores just in-frame clones and leaves some out. The data show under 90,000 clones, 75% to 90% seen once. Whole-study results and caveats: The study found that CD8+ T cells averaged more expanded clones than CD4+. Partial responders receiving 0.1-3.0 mg/kg showed among the lowest clonal expansion.

From germline, CDR1 is LNHNV and CDR2 YYDKDF (reference sequence). V shed 3 bases and J 5 bases; nucleotides not matched to a gene: 9. The CDR3 spans 15 residues. On this clone itself: Its cognate antigen is unknown.

Sequencing used CD4+ or CD8+ T cells sorted from blood, obtained in a trial of the OX40 agonist ivuxolimab. This clonotype was sampled from an adult with an advanced solid tumor such as melanoma, head and neck, liver or kidney cancer. The rearrangement uses TRBV15 and TRBJ2-5; 7 bases map to TRBD2. The CDR3 loop reads CATSRTAGYGETQYF. CDR3 nucleotides: TGTGCCACCAGCAGGACAGCGGGGTACGGGGAGACCCAGTACTTC.